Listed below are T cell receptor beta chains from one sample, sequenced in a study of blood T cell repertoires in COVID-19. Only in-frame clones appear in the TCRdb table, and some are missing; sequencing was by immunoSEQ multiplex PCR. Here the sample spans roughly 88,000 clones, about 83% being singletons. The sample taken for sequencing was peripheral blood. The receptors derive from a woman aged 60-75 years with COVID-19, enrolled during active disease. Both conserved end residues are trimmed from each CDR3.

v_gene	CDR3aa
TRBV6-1	ASSDGGANYGYT
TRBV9	ASGSGYEQY
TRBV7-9	ASSPTTTAYEQY
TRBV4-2	ASSQGGTSYEQY
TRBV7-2	ASSLTRQGLEGYT
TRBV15	ATSRVGDRASYGYT
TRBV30	AWRGTGTSWLNEQF
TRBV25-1	ASGGRNTQY
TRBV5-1	ASSPITGTVPYGYT
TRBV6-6	ASRYSGTVLF
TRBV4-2	ASSQEGGGNTGELF
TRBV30	AWSVLSSNQPQH
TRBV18	ASSLQTARTGELF
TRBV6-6	ASSPQGIGGYT
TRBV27	ASSSNQGFREKLF
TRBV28	ASSSGGRSPLH
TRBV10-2	ASSESRGTYNEQF
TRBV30	AWGTGSGANVLT
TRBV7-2	ASSLGQGYGYT
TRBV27	ASKVTAAGRGYT
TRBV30	AWRRTGGKLF
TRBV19	ASIGGKGDPLGSYNEQF
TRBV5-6	ASSLGGSTLQETQY
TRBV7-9	ASSSKQGSSYNEQF
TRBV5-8	ASSLGGASYEQY
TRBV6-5	ASTMGAAGANVLT
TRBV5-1	ASSFEGRDEKLF
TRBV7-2	ASRMTSGGLETQY
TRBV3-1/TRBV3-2	ASSHRTSGGVNTGELF
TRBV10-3	AISETPGQGAPGYGYT
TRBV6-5	ASRSGSGNQPQH
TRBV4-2	ASSQQGGSNYGYT
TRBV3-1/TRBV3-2	ASRGPNEKLF
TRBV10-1	ASSDPQGSEKLF
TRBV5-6	ASSPDTSGSRGEQF
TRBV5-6	ASSSTGTGDTDTQY
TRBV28	ASSFWGTRNYGYT
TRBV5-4	ASSHSGANVLT
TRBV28	ASSSPGQSEQY
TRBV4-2	ASSLWDSWGNQPQH
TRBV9	ASSERGGTVAYEQY
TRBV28	ASLLAGASETQY
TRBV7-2	ASSLTIYEQY
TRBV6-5	ASTPGVSSGNTIY
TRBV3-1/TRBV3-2	ASSQQPQGGQPQH